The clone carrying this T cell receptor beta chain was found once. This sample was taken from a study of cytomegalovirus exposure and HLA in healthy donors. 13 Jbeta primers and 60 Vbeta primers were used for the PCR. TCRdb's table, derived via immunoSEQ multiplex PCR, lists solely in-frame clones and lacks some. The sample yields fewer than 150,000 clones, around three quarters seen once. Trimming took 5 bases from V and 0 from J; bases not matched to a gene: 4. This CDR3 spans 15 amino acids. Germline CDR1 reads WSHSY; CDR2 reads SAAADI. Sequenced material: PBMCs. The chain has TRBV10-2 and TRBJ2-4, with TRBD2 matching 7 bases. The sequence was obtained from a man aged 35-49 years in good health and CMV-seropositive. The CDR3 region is CASSTGGIAKNIQYF. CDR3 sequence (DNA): TGCGCCAGCAGTACCGGGGGGATAGCCAAAAACATTCAGTACTTC.